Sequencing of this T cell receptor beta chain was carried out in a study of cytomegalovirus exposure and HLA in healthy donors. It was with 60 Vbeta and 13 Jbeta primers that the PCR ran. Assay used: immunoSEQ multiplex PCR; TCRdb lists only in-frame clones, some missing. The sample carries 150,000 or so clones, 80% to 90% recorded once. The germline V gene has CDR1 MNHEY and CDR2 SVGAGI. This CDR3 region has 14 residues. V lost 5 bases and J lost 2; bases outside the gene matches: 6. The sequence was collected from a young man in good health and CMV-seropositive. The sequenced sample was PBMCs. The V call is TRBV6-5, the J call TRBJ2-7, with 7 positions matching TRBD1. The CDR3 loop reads CASSPQTGTYEQYF. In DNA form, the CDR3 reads TGTGCCAGCAGTCCCCAGACAGGGACCTACGAGCAGTACTTC.